Described below is a single T cell receptor beta chain sequence and its context. The data were taken from a study of blood T cell repertoires in COVID-19. Study-wide context: Researchers got acute and convalescent COVID-19 samples from the United States, Italy and Spain. Sample material is recorded as cDNA or gDNA derived from T cells, B-cell-depleted T cells, or PBMCs.

The CDR3 sequence is 20 residues long. CDR1 LGHDT and CDR2 YNNKEL come from the germline V gene (reference sequence). The junction had 16 bases not matched to a gene; V was cut back by 4 bases and J by 0 bases. In the original workflow: Cell counts per sample came from amplifying reference gene primers. Sequencing was performed with immunoSEQ multiplex PCR; in TCRdb, only in-frame clones are kept and a portion is missing. That table furnishes V, J and clone size, whereas the DNA furnished D and trimming. Of fewer than 90,000 clones in the sample, around 75% are singletons; the top ten hold roughly 4%.

The chain combines TRBV3-1 (or the pseudogene TRBV3-2) with TRBJ2-1; TRBD2 agrees at 9 bases. The TCR comes from a woman aged 45-59 years with acute or convalescent COVID-19. The sequenced sample consisted of peripheral blood. The CDR3 here is CASSRFSGASGASSYNEQFF. CDR3 in DNA: TGTGCCAGCAGCCGCTTTTCCGGGGCTAGCGGGGCGAGCTCCTACAATGAGCAGTTCTTC.